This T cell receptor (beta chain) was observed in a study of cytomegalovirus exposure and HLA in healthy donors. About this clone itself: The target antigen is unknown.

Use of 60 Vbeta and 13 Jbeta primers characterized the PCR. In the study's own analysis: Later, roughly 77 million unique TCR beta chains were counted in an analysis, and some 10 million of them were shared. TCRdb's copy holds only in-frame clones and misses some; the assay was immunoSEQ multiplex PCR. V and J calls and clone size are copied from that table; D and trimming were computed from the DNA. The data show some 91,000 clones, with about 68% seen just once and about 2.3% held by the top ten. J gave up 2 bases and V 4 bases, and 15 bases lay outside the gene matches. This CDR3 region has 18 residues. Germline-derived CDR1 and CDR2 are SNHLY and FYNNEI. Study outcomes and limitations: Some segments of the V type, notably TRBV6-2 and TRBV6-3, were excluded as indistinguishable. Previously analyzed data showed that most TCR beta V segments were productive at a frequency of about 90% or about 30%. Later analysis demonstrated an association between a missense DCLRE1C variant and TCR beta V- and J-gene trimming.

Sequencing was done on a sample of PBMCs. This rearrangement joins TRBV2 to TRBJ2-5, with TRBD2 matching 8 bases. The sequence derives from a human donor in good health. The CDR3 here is CASSGRAGEYKAQETQYF. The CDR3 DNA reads TGTGCCAGCAGTGGAAGAGCGGGGGAGTACAAAGCACAAGAGACCCAGTACTTC.